This T cell receptor (beta chain) was retrieved from a study of human T cells and chemical hapten exposure. The time point: patch test 2, 6 weeks after DPC sensitization. Treatment given: therapeutic diphenylcyclopropenone sensitization with weekly scalp DPC. The CDR3 runs to 15 residues. The V and J ends lost 0 bases and 4 bases, in that order; junction bases with no gene match: 4. Looked up from germline, CDR1 is SGHRS and CDR2 is YFSETQ. TCRdb re-analysed the RACE reads in MiXCR, keeping a single row per CDR3 protein. Of 89,000 or so distinct CDR3 sequences listed, less than 8% are singletons. The clonotype was recovered from a woman in her thirties with alopecia areata. Some clones in this sample may be carry-over from other donors' samples. Specimen: whole blood, collected in connection with sensitization to the hapten diphenylcyclopropenone (DPC). This chain links TRBV5-1 with TRBJ2-3; TRBD1 matches at 8 bases. The CDR3 region is CASSLGTGLPDTQYF. CDR3 coding DNA: TGCGCCAGCAGCTTGGGGACAGGGTTACCAGATACGCAGTATTTT.